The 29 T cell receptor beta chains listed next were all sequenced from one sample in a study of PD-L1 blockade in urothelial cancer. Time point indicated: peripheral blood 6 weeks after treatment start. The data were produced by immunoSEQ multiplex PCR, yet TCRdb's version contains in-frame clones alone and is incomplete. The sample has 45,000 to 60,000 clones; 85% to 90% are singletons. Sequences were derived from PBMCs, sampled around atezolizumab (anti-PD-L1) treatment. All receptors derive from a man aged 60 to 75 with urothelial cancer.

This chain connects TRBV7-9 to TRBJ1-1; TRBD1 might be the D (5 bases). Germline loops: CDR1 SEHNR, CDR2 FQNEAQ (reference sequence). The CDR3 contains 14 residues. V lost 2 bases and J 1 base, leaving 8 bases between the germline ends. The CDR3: CASSLTDRNTEAFF. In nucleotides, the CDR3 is TGTGCCAGCAGCTTAACCGACAGGAACACTGAAGCTTTCTTT.

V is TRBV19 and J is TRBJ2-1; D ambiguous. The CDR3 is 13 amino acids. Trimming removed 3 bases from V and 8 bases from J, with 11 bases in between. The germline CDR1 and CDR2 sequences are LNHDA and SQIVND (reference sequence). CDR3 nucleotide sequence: TGTGCCAGTAGTATCGGCTGGGCAGATGAGCAGTTCTTC. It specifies CASSIGWADEQFF.

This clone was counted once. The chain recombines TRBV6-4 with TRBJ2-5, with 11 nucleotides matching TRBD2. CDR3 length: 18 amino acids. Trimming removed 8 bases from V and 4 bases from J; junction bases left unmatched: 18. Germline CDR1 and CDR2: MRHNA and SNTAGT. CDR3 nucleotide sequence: TGTGCCAGCCCTCTCATCTCTGTTAGCGGGGGGGCCGGAGAGACCCAGTACTTC. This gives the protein CASPLISVSGGAGETQYF.

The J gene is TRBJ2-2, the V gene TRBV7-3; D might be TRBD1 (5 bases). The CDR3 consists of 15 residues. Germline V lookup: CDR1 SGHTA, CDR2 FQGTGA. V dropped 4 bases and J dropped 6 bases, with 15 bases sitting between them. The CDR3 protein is CASSSRMTDAGELFF. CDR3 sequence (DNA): TGTGCCAGCAGCTCCCGGATGACAGATGCCGGGGAGCTGTTTTTT.

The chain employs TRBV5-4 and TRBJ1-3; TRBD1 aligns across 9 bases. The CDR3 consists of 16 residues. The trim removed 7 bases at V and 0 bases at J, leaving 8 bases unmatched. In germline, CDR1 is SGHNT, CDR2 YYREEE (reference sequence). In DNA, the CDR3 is TGTGCCAGCGGAACTGGGGACAGGGTCTCTGGAAACACCATATATTTT. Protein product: CASGTGDRVSGNTIYF.

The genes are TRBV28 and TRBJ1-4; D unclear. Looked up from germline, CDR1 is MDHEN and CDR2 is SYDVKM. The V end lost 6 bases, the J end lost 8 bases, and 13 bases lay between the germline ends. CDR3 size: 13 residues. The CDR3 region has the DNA TGTGCCAGCAGCGAGAGATTGAACGAAAAACTGTTTTTT. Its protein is CASSERLNEKLFF.

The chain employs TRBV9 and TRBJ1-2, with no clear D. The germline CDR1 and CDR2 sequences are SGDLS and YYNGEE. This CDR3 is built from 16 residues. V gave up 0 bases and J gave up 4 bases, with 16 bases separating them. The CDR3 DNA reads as TGTGCCAGCAGCGTAGAGCGCAGACCACTTGGCTATGGCTACACCTTC. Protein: CASSVERRPLGYGYTF.

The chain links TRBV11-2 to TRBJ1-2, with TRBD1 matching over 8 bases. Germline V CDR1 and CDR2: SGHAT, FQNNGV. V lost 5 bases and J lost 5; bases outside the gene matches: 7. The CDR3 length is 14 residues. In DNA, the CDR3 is TGTGCCAGCAGCATCTCTGACAGGGGTTATGGCTACACCTTC. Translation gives CASSISDRGYGYTF.

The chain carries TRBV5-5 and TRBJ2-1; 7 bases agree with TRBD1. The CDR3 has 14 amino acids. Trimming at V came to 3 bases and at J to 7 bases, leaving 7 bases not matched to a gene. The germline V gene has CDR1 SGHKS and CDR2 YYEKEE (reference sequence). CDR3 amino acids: CASSWGQPANEQFF. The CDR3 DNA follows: TGTGCCAGCAGCTGGGGACAGCCGGCAAATGAGCAGTTCTTC.

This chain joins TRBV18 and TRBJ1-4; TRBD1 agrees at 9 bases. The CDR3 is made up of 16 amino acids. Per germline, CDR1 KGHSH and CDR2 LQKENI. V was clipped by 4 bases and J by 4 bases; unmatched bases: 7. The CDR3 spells CASSRDRASSNEKLFF. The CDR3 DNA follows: TGTGCCAGCTCACGGGACAGGGCTTCTAGTAATGAAAAACTGTTTTTT.

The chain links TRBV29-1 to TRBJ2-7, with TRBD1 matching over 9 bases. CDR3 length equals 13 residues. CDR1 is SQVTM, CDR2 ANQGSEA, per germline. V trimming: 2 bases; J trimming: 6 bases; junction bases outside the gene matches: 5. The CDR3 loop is CSVEQDRGSEQYF. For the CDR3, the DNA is TGCAGCGTTGAACAGGACAGGGGATCCGAGCAGTACTTC.

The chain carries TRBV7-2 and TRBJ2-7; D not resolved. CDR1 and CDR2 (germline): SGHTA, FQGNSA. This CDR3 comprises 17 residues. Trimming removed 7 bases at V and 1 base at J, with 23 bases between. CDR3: CASTPAPTPYFSYEQYF. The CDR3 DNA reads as TGTGCCAGCACCCCAGCTCCGACACCCTACTTTTCCTACGAGCAGTACTTC.

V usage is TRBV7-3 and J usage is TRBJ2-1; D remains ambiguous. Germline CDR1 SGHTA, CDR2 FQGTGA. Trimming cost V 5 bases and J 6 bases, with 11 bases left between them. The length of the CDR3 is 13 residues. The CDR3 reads CASSPGSLNEQFF. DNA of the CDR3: TGTGCCAGCAGCCCCGGGTCTCTCAATGAGCAGTTCTTC.

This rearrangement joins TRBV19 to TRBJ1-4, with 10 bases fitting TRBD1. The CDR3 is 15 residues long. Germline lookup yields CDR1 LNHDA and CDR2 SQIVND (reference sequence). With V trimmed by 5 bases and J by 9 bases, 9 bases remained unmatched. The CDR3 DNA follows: TGTGCCAGTAGTGCTCGGACAGGGGGAGAGAAAAAACTGTTTTTT. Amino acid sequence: CASSARTGGEKKLFF.

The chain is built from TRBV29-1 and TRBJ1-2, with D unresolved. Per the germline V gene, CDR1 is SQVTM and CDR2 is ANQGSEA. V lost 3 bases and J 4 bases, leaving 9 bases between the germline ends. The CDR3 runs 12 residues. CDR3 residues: CSVDPGSYGYTF. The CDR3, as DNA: TGCAGCGTTGATCCAGGTTCCTATGGCTACACCTTC.

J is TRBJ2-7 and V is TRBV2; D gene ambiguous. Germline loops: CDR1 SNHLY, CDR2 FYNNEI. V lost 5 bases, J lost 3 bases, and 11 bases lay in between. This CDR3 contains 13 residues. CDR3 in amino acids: CASSLRVLYEQYF. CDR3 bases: TGTGCCAGCAGTCTTCGGGTCCTCTACGAGCAGTACTTC. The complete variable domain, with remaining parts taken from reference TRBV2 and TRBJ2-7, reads EPEVTQTPSHQVTQMGQEVILRCVPISNHLYFYWYRQILGQKVEFLVSFYNNEISEKSEIFDDQFSVERPDGSNFTLKIRSTKLEDSAMYFCASSLRVLYEQYFGPGTRLTVT.

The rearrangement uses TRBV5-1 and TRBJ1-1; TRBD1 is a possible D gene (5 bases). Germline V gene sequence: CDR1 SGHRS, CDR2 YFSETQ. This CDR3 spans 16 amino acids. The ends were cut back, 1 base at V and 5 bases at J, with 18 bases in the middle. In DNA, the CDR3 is TGCGCCAGCAGCTTGAATGGGCAGGGATCCCCGACTGAAGCTTTCTTT. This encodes CASSLNGQGSPTEAFF.

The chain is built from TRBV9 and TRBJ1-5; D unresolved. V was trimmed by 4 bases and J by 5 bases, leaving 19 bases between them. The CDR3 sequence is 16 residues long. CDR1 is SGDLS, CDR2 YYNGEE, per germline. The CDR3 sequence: CASSPRPHEEDQPQHF. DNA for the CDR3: TGTGCCAGCAGCCCAAGGCCTCACGAGGAGGATCAGCCCCAGCATTTT.

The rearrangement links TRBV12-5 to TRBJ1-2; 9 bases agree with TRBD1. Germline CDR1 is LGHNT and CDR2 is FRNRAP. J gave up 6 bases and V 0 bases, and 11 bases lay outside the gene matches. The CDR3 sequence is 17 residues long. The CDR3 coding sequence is TGTGCTAGTGGTTTGGTATTTGGTTCGACAGGGGGTAATGGCTACACCTTC. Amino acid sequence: CASGLVFGSTGGNGYTF.

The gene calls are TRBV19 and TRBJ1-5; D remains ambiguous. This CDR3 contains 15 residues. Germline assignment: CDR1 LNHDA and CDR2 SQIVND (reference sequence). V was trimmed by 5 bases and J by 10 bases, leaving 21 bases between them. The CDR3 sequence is CASSVSTGYNKPQHF. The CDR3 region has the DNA TGTGCCAGTAGTGTATCTACGGGTTACAATAAACCCCAGCATTTT.

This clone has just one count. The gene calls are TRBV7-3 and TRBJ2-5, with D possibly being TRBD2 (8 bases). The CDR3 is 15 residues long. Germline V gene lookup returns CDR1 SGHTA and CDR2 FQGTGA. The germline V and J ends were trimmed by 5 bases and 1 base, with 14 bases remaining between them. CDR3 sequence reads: CASSEQGTSQETQYF. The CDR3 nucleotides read TGTGCCAGCAGCGAACAGGGGACTAGCCAAGAGACCCAGTACTTC.

CDR3: CASSVGGGETQYF. The CDR3 DNA reads TGTGCCAGCAGCGTAGGGGGGGGAGAGACCCAGTACTTC. The chain uses TRBV9 and TRBJ2-5; TRBD2 matches at 7 bases. With V trimmed by 0 bases and J by 4 bases, 0 bases remained unmatched. Germline CDR1 reads SGDLS; CDR2 reads YYNGEE. This CDR3 is built from 13 residues.

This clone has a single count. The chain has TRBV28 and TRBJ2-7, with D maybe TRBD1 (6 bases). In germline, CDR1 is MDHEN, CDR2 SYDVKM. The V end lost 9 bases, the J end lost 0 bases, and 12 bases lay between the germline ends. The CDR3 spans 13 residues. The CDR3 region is CASGGQDSYEQYF. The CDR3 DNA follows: TGTGCCAGTGGGGGCCAGGACTCCTACGAGCAGTACTTC.

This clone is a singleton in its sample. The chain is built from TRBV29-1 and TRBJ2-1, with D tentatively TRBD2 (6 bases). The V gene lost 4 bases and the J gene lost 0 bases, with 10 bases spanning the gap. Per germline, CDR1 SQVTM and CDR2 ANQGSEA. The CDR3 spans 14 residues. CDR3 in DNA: TGCAGCGTTGTAGCGGAGAGCTCCTACAATGAGCAGTTCTTC. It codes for CSVVAESSYNEQFF.

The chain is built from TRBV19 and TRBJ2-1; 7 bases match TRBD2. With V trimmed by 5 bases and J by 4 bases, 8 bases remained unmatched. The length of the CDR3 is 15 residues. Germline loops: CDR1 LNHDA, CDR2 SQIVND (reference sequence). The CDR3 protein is CASSLGGSQYNEQFF. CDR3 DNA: TGTGCCAGTAGTCTCGGGGGGTCGCAGTACAATGAGCAGTTCTTC.

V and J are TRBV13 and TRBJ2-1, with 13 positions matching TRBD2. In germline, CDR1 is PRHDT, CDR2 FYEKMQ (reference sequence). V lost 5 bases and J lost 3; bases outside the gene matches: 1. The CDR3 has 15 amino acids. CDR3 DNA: TGTGCCAGCAGCGGGACTAGCGGGGACTACAATGAGCAGTTCTTC. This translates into CASSGTSGDYNEQFF.

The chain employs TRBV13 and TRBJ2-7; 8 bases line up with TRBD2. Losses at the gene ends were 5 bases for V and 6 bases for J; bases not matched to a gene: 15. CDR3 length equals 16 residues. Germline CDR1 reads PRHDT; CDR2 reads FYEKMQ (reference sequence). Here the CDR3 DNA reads TGTGCCAGCAGCGAAACACTAGCGGTTCAGAGCGGCGAGCAGTACTTC. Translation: CASSETLAVQSGEQYF.

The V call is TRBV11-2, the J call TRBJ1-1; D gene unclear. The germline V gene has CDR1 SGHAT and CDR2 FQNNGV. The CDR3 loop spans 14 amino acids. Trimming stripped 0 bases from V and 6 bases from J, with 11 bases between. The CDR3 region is CASSLEGGRPEAFF. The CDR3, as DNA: TGTGCCAGCAGCTTAGAAGGAGGCAGGCCTGAAGCTTTCTTT.

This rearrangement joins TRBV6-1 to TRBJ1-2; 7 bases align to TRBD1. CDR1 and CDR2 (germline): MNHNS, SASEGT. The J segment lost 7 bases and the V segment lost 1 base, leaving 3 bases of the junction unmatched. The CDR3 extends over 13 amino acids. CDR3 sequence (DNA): TGTGCCAGCAGTGAAGACAGGGGAATTGGCTACACCTTC. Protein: CASSEDRGIGYTF.